One and the same sample provided the 18 T cell receptor beta chains below, sequenced in a study of PD-1 blockade in classical Hodgkin lymphoma. Using immunoSEQ multiplex PCR, the repertoire was profiled, and TCRdb retains in-frame clones only, with some absent. The table records over 45,000 clones, around 67% of them present only once. No patient escaped relapse after autologous stem cell transplantation, and brentuximab vedotin exposure varied. Source: peripheral blood mononuclear cells (PBMCs), taken before the second cycle of nivolumab. The receptors were gathered from a human donor with classical Hodgkin lymphoma.

J is TRBJ2-7 and V is TRBV7-8; 7 bases fit TRBD2. This CDR3 contains 15 residues. The germline CDR1 and CDR2 sequences are SGHVS and FQNEAQ. V dropped 6 bases and J dropped 5; count of bases not matched to a gene: 13. As DNA, the CDR3 is TGTGCCAGCAGTCTTAGACCGGGGGGACTCGACGAGCAGTACTTC. As protein: CASSLRPGGLDEQYF.

This rearrangement joins TRBV15 to TRBJ1-2; no clear D gene. CDR1 is LNHNV, CDR2 YYDKDF, per germline (reference sequence). V lost 0 bases, J lost 4 bases, and 6 bases lay in between. The CDR3 contains 13 residues. CDR3: CATSRDGVYGYTF. The DNA of the CDR3 is TGTGCCACCAGCAGAGACGGGGTCTATGGCTACACCTTC. Full variable domain (outside the CDR3, taken from reference TRBV15 and TRBJ1-2): DAMVIQNPRYQVTQFGKPVTLSCSQTLNHNVMYWYQQKSSQAPKLLFHYYDKDFNNEADTPDNFQSRRPNTSFCFLDIRSPGLGDTAMYLCATSRDGVYGYTFGSGTRLTVV.

This sequence joins TRBV29-1 and TRBJ2-2, with 8 bases identical to TRBD2. The CDR3 loop spans 15 amino acids. Per germline, CDR1 SQVTM and CDR2 ANQGSEA. The trim removed 7 bases at V and 1 base at J, leaving 8 bases unmatched. The CDR3 DNA reads TGCAGCGGCTCGGGGGGGGCTGGGAACACCGGGGAGCTGTTTTTT. Translated, it gives CSGSGGAGNTGELFF.

The rearrangement joins TRBV7-9 to TRBJ2-6; unclear D gene. Germline CDR1 SEHNR, CDR2 FQNEAQ (reference sequence). The CDR3 has 15 residues. With 7 bases removed from V and 0 bases from J, the gap between germline ends came to 10 bases. CDR3 residues: CASTLGFSGANVLTF. Here the CDR3 DNA reads TGTGCCAGCACCCTAGGGTTCTCTGGGGCCAACGTCCTGACTTTC.

On this clone: Other nucleotide sequences from this sample produce the same CDR3. The chain combines TRBV27 with TRBJ2-7; D is unclear. Per the germline V gene, CDR1 is MNHEY and CDR2 is SMNVEV (reference sequence). Trimming removed 0 bases at V and 5 bases at J, with 11 bases between. The CDR3 sequence is 14 residues long. The CDR3 sequence: CASSLSPGAHEQYF. The CDR3 coding sequence is TGTGCCAGCAGTTTATCGCCGGGCGCCCACGAGCAGTACTTC.

The J gene is TRBJ2-3, the V gene TRBV30, with 12 bases matching TRBD2. This CDR3 is 15 amino acids long. Losses at the gene ends were 4 bases for V and 2 bases for J; bases not matched to a gene: 4. Germline V gene sequence: CDR1 GTSNPN, CDR2 SVGIG (reference sequence). The CDR3 here is CAWTRLAGVTDTQYF. The CDR3, as DNA: TGTGCCTGGACCCGACTAGCGGGAGTCACAGATACGCAGTATTTT.

This chain links TRBV19 with TRBJ1-2, with 7 positions matching TRBD1. Per the germline V gene, CDR1 is LNHDA and CDR2 is SQIVND (reference sequence). The V gene end was trimmed by 6 bases and the J gene end by 4 bases; junction bases not matched to a gene: 5. This CDR3 comprises 13 residues. CDR3 DNA sequence: TGTGCCAGTAGCACTGGGACAGTCTATGGCTACACCTTC. It yields the protein CASSTGTVYGYTF.

This chain connects TRBV6-5 to TRBJ2-3; D is uncertain. This CDR3 region has 14 residues. V shed 6 bases and J shed 3 bases, with 13 bases lying between them. CDR1 MNHEY and CDR2 SVGAGI come from the germline V gene. In DNA form, the CDR3 reads TGTGCCAGCAGCCCGACCGGGTCGACAGATACGCAGTATTTT. Translation gives CASSPTGSTDTQYF.

V is TRBV28 and J is TRBJ2-3; TRBD2 matches 7 bases. This CDR3 is 14 amino acids long. In germline, CDR1 is MDHEN, CDR2 SYDVKM. V was pared by 3 bases and J by 6 bases, with 6 bases of the junction left unmatched. In DNA form, the CDR3 reads TGTGCCAGCAGTTTCGCGGCGGGAGATGATACGCAGTATTTT. Its protein is CASSFAAGDDTQYF.

The V call is TRBV6-5, the J call TRBJ1-1; 7 bases fit TRBD1. J lost 10 bases, V lost 5 bases, and 4 bases had no gene match. Germline CDR1 reads MNHEY; CDR2 reads SVGAGI. CDR3 length: 11 amino acids. In nucleotides, the CDR3 is TGTGCCAGCAGTGTTGGGACAGCAGCTTTCTTT. Translating it yields CASSVGTAAFF.

The chain recombines TRBV6-5 with TRBJ2-2; 7 nucleotides agree with TRBD1. V trimming: 4 bases; J trimming: 8 bases; junction bases outside the gene matches: 7. Germline values: CDR1 MNHEY, CDR2 SVGAGI. The CDR3 sequence is 14 residues long. The CDR3 sequence: CASSLQGVGGELFF. CDR3 sequence (DNA): TGTGCCAGCAGTTTGCAGGGGGTCGGAGGGGAGCTGTTTTTT.

This clone was seen a few times. The chain has TRBV4-2 and TRBJ1-6; no definite D call. Germline V gives CDR1 LGHNA, CDR2 YNFKEQ. This CDR3 is built from 14 residues. The V and J ends lost 0 bases and 7 bases respectively, with 7 bases between them. The CDR3 DNA reads as TGTGCCAGCAGCCAAGATCGCGGGAATTCACCCCTCCACTTT. Protein: CASSQDRGNSPLHF.

The rearrangement joins TRBV5-1 to TRBJ2-7, with 12 positions matching TRBD2. The CDR3 covers 15 residues. Germline CDR1 and CDR2: SGHRS and YFSETQ. V shed 4 bases and J 7 bases; nucleotides not matched to a gene: 9. CDR3 coding DNA: TGCGCCAGCAGCACCCGACTAGCGGGAGTCGGGGAGCAGTACTTC. This gives the protein CASSTRLAGVGEQYF.

V and J are TRBV30 and TRBJ1-1; unclear D gene. The CDR3 length is 11 residues. Between the trimmed V and J ends, which lost 8 bases and 3 bases, there was a span of 10 bases. CDR1 and CDR2 from the germline V gene are GTSNPN and SVGIG (reference sequence). CDR3 residues: CADQRDTEAFF. The DNA of the CDR3 is TGTGCCGACCAACGCGACACTGAAGCTTTCTTT.

The V and J genes are TRBV6-5 and TRBJ2-7; 9 bases fit TRBD2. With 5 bases clipped from V and 0 bases from J, the junction kept 5 bases outside the gene matches. Germline CDR1 reads MNHEY; CDR2 reads SVGAGI. The length of the CDR3 is 15 residues. The CDR3 DNA reads as TGTGCCAGCAGTCCGGGGACTAGCACCTCCTACGAGCAGTACTTC. Its protein product is CASSPGTSTSYEQYF.

In its sample, this clone was seen once. The chain links TRBV19 to TRBJ2-2, with a weak D call TRBD1 (5 bases). The V end lost 10 bases, the J end lost 4 bases, and 13 bases lay between the germline ends. Germline V gene data show CDR1 as LNHDA and CDR2 as SQIVND (reference sequence). The CDR3 spans 13 residues. The CDR3 sequence is CATGLGATGELFF. CDR3 DNA sequence: TGTGCCACCGGTCTAGGGGCCACCGGGGAGCTGTTTTTT. Using reference TRBV19 and TRBJ2-2 for the parts outside the CDR3, the full variable domain is DGGITQSPKYLFRKEGQNVTLSCEQNLNHDAMYWYRQDPGQGLRLIYYSQIVNDFQKGDIAEGYSVSREKKESFPLTVTSAQKNPTAFYLCATGLGATGELFFGEGSRLTVL.

The rearrangement uses TRBV25-1 and TRBJ1-3, with D tentatively TRBD1 (5 bases). CDR1 is MGHDK, CDR2 SYGVNS, per germline. The CDR3 is 15 amino acids. V was trimmed by 4 bases and J by 6 bases, leaving 16 bases between them. In nucleotides, the CDR3 is TGTGCCAGCAGTGGAGGCAGGGAGTTCGAAAACACCATATATTTT. Protein sequence: CASSGGREFENTIYF.

This clone has just one count. The gene calls are TRBV27 and TRBJ1-1; no reliable D call. Deletions cut 5 bases from V and 0 bases from J, with 7 bases between. Germline V gene data show CDR1 as MNHEY and CDR2 as SMNVEV (reference sequence). The CDR3 totals 13 residues. CDR3 DNA: TGTGCCAGCAGTCCGAGAATGAACACTGAAGCTTTCTTT. Its protein product is CASSPRMNTEAFF.